A single TCR beta chain is shown here with its context. Its cognate antigen is unknown. MiXCR, applied by TCRdb to the reads, yields one record per CDR3 protein. The table records some 900,000 distinct CDR3 sequences, roughly 33% of them present only once. The source of the sample is a study of T cell repertoires in cytomegalovirus infection. Study information: HLA-C-restricted CMV epitopes, recently identified, and well-studied HLA-B-restricted ones were used by the study.

Trimming removed 3 bases from V and 0 bases from J, with 9 bases in between. The CDR3 totals 15 residues. Per the germline V gene, CDR1 is SNHLY and CDR2 is FYNNEI. The TCR originated in a human donor in good health (CMV status not recorded). Some clones in this sample may be carry-over from other donors' samples. This specimen consisted of cultured CD8+ T cells from PBMCs, obtained from culture after CMV antigen stimulation. The chain links TRBV2 to TRBJ1-3, with D possibly matching TRBD1 (6 bases). The CDR3 nucleotides are TGTGCCAGCAGTGATTACAGGGACTCTGGAAACACCATATATTTT. Translating gives CASSDYRDSGNTIYF.